This TCR beta chain was recorded in a study of blood T cells in healthy people across ages. Study-level results: Significant beta diversity loss was already apparent by age approximately 40, declining roughly linearly. Whereas aged donors had fewer naive CD4+ cells, long-lived donors had more of them and higher diversity.

V shed 8 bases, J shed 11 bases, and the junction held 19 bases outside the gene matches. The CDR3 is made up of 16 amino acids. The germline V gene has CDR1 DFQATT and CDR2 SNEGSKA (reference sequence). Alongside a J-beta primer mix, a sample-barcoded 5' primer served in a second PCR lasting roughly 7 to 11 cycles. TCRdb re-called the 5' RACE reads with MiXCR, one entry per CDR3 protein. Of over 300,000 distinct CDR3 sequences in the sample, about 49% were seen once. Of note for this clonotype: As yet, its antigen is unknown.

The receptor's source is a man aged 55 to 70 in good health. The specimen was blood. The rearrangement joins TRBV20-1 to TRBJ2-5; TRBD2 agrees at 14 bases. CDR3: CSTSPLGLAGVNEQYF. The CDR3 nucleotides read TGCAGTACCTCCCCATTGGGACTAGCGGGGGTGAATGAGCAGTACTTC.